A single sample is the source of the 31 T cell receptor beta chains below, sequenced in a study of T cells in Graves' hyperthyroidism and ophthalmopathy. Regions amplified from RNA transcripts were the TCR beta CDR3 regions. Carried out on the TCR CDR3, a first-round RT-PCR used the HTBI primer set. TCRdb passed the multiplex PCR reads through MiXCR, listing each CDR3 protein once. Of about 260,000 distinct CDR3 sequences listed, 25% to 30% are singletons. Sequencing input: blood. The receptors derive from a man aged 35 to 55 with Graves' hyperthyroidism that later progressed to Graves' ophthalmopathy.

This clonotype was counted ten times or more. The chain employs TRBV27 and TRBJ2-5, with D perhaps matching TRBD1 (6 bases). Germline V gene data show CDR1 as MNHEY and CDR2 as SMNVEV (reference sequence). V was cut by 6 bases and J by 1 base, with 18 bases left in between. This CDR3 is 16 amino acids long. CDR3 coding DNA: TGTGCCAGCAGCACCACCTTACAGGGCCTCCAAGAGACCCAGTACTTC. Encoded protein: CASSTTLQGLQETQYF.

This clonotype appeared many times. This chain joins TRBV6-1 and TRBJ1-1, with D maybe TRBD1 (5 bases). The germline V gene encodes CDR1 MNHNS and CDR2 SASEGT. The CDR3 has 13 amino acids. The V and J ends lost 7 bases and 1 base respectively, with 10 bases between them. The CDR3 sequence: CASTTRENTEAFF. Here the CDR3 DNA reads TGTGCCAGCACCACCAGGGAGAACACTGAAGCTTTCTTT.

The table lists this clonotype with many counts. This chain uses TRBV6-6 with TRBJ1-2; 10 bases are shared with TRBD1. After removal of 6 bases from V and 6 bases from J, the junction contained 10 bases not matched to a gene. In germline, CDR1 is MNHNY, CDR2 SVGAGI (reference sequence). This CDR3 comprises 15 residues. CDR3: CASSSPSTGGNGYTF. The CDR3, as DNA: TGTGCCAGCAGCTCCCCTTCGACAGGGGGCAATGGCTACACCTTC.

This clonotype occurred many times. This chain joins TRBV6-4 and TRBJ1-1; 8 bases are shared with TRBD1. CDR3 size: 17 residues. Germline assignment: CDR1 MRHNA and CDR2 SNTAGT. Losses at the gene ends were 2 bases for V and 4 bases for J; bases not matched to a gene: 12. The CDR3: CASSDLPGQAGSTEAFF. CDR3 sequence (DNA): TGTGCCAGCAGTGACCTTCCGGGACAGGCAGGATCCACTGAAGCTTTCTTT.

In its sample, this clonotype was seen a few times. V and J are TRBV11-2 and TRBJ2-2; 7 bases agree with TRBD1. Trimming removed 5 bases from V and 2 bases from J; junction bases left unmatched: 8. CDR1 and CDR2 from the germline V gene are SGHAT and FQNNGV. CDR3 length: 16 amino acids. CDR3: CASSGTGTVNTGELFF. The CDR3 DNA reads TGTGCCAGCAGCGGAACCGGGACAGTAAACACCGGGGAGCTGTTTTTT.

This clonotype has only one observation. The gene calls are TRBV30 and TRBJ2-2, with 7 bases identical to TRBD1. Germline CDR1 reads GTSNPN; CDR2 reads SVGIG (reference sequence). The CDR3 runs 15 residues. J was trimmed by 7 bases and V by 1 base; bases with no gene match: 9. The CDR3 protein is CAWSEGARVIGELFF. CDR3 nucleotide sequence: TGTGCCTGGAGTGAGGGGGCGCGTGTGATCGGGGAGCTGTTTTTT.

This clonotype was counted at least ten times. The chain joins TRBV11-2 to TRBJ2-2; D is perhaps TRBD2 (5 bases). Germline CDR1 is SGHAT and CDR2 is FQNNGV. The V and J ends lost 3 bases and 6 bases respectively, with 8 bases between them. This CDR3 is 13 amino acids long. The chain's CDR3 is CASSFAGPGELFF. DNA of the CDR3: TGTGCCAGCAGCTTTGCGGGTCCCGGGGAGCTGTTTTTT.

The chain links TRBV20-1 to TRBJ1-5; a weak D match, TRBD1 (5 bases). This CDR3 spans 13 amino acids. Germline V gene lookup returns CDR1 DFQATT and CDR2 SNEGSKA (reference sequence). The germline V and J ends were trimmed by 2 bases and 7 bases, with 12 bases remaining between them. CDR3 DNA: TGCAGTGCTAGAATAGGGGCAAGACAGCCCCAGCATTTT. Protein: CSARIGARQPQHF.

This clonotype was counted once. This chain joins TRBV10-2 and TRBJ2-7; the D gene could be TRBD1 or TRBD2 (5 bases each). Germline CDR1 WSHSY, CDR2 SAAADI. The CDR3 runs to 14 residues. Trimming removed 10 bases at V and 2 bases at J, with 18 bases between. In DNA form, the CDR3 reads TGCGCCATCTCGAGGGGCCGTGGGGCCTACGAGCAGTACTTC. As protein: CAISRGRGAYEQYF.

This clonotype has a count of ten or more. The genes are TRBV3-1 and TRBJ2-2; no clear D. Germline V gives CDR1 LGHDT, CDR2 YNNKEL (reference sequence). The CDR3 spans 12 residues. V shed 10 bases and J shed 1 base, with 7 bases lying between them. CDR3: CAIGRNTGELFF. CDR3 in DNA: TGTGCCATCGGCCGGAACACCGGGGAGCTGTTTTTT.

This clonotype was observed many times. The CDR3 here is CASSLGTGIGETQYF. The CDR3 DNA follows: TGTGCCAGCAGCTTAGGGACAGGGATCGGTGAGACCCAGTACTTC. The chain uses TRBV7-9 and TRBJ2-5; 8 bases are shared with TRBD1. Germline V gene lookup returns CDR1 SEHNR and CDR2 FQNEAQ (reference sequence). The CDR3 contains 15 residues. V dropped 1 base and J dropped 5; count of bases not matched to a gene: 6.

The table lists this clonotype with many counts. This chain links TRBV20-1 with TRBJ2-7; TRBD2 agrees at 9 bases. Germline CDR1 DFQATT, CDR2 SNEGSKA (reference sequence). The CDR3 length is 14 residues. V dropped 3 bases and J dropped 4; count of bases not matched to a gene: 7. The DNA for the CDR3 is TGCAGTGCTAGTAGCGGGAGAATGCGGTACGAGCAGTACTTC. Protein: CSASSGRMRYEQYF.

V and J are TRBV19 and TRBJ1-5, with 8 nucleotides matching TRBD1. The CDR3 covers 17 residues. CDR1 is LNHDA, CDR2 SQIVND, per germline (reference sequence). V was pared by 7 bases and J by 1 base, with 12 bases of the junction left unmatched. The CDR3 DNA reads TGTGCCAGTATGGGACGGGACAGGTTAACGAGCAATCAGCCCCAGCATTTT. Protein product: CASMGRDRLTSNQPQHF.

In this sample, this clonotype turned up many times. This chain uses TRBV10-3 with TRBJ2-7, with 9 positions matching TRBD1. Trimming removed 8 bases from V and 2 bases from J; junction bases left unmatched: 13. The CDR3 sequence is 16 residues long. Germline V gives CDR1 ENHRY, CDR2 SYGVKD. The CDR3 here is CAIGDRARSAAYEQYF. CDR3 nucleotides: TGTGCCATCGGGGACAGGGCAAGGTCCGCCGCCTACGAGCAGTACTTC.

The genes are TRBV12-3 or TRBV12-4 and TRBJ2-2, with 8 bases that match TRBD2. CDR3 size: 15 residues. V lost 6 bases to trimming and J lost 6 bases; unmatched junction nucleotides: 9. CDR3 residues: CASSPPGLGAGELFF. As DNA, the CDR3 is TGTGCCAGCAGCCCCCCGGGACTAGGGGCCGGGGAGCTGTTTTTT.

The V gene is TRBV12-3 or TRBV12-4, the J gene TRBJ2-7, with D possibly being TRBD2 (6 bases). The ends were cut back, 10 bases at V and 5 bases at J, with 21 bases in the middle. This CDR3 has 14 amino acids. In DNA form, the CDR3 reads TGTGCCACCACGCGGTACGGGGGAGTTGACGAGCAGTACTTC. Translating gives CATTRYGGVDEQYF.

This clonotype occurred many times. A clone one base away is much larger, so this may be a read error. The chain has TRBV6-1 and TRBJ1-5, with 9 bases identical to TRBD1. Looked up from germline, CDR1 is MNHNS and CDR2 is SASEGT. The CDR3 sequence is 16 residues long. The CDR3 bases are TGTGCCGGCAGCCTGTTGGGACAGGGTTTCAGACAGCCCCAGCATTTT. Its protein is CAGSLLGQGFRQPQHF.

V is TRBV11-2 and J is TRBJ2-7; 12 bases line up with TRBD2. The CDR3 runs 15 residues. Germline assignment: CDR1 SGHAT and CDR2 FQNNGV. The J segment lost 7 bases and the V segment lost 2 bases, leaving 6 bases of the junction unmatched. The CDR3 region is CASSLLGLAGWEQYF. Written as DNA, the CDR3 is TGTGCCAGCAGCTTATTGGGACTAGCGGGTTGGGAGCAGTACTTC.

The chain combines TRBV27 with TRBJ1-2, with a weak D call TRBD1 (6 bases). Germline assignment: CDR1 MNHEY and CDR2 SMNVEV (reference sequence). The CDR3 consists of 15 residues. Trimming stripped 5 bases from V and 6 bases from J, with 19 bases between. CDR3 in amino acids: CASSVSPGAENGYTF. The DNA for the CDR3 is TGTGCCAGCAGTGTCTCTCCAGGGGCGGAGAATGGCTACACCTTC.

This clonotype was observed many times. V and J are TRBV19 and TRBJ2-5; no clear D gene. V lost 5 bases and J lost 2, with 9 bases in between. This CDR3 has 13 amino acids. CDR1 LNHDA and CDR2 SQIVND come from the germline V gene (reference sequence). CDR3 in DNA: TGTGCCAGTAGTGCAGGACGACAAGAGACCCAGTACTTC. This translates into CASSAGRQETQYF.

The rearrangement joins TRBV28 to TRBJ1-2; TRBD1 matches at 8 bases. Trimming took 4 bases from V and 3 from J; bases not matched to a gene: 7. Germline V gives CDR1 MDHEN, CDR2 SYDVKM. The CDR3 loop spans 15 amino acids. CDR3 in amino acids: CASSSQGAQDYGYTF. CDR3 DNA: TGTGCCAGCAGTTCGCAGGGGGCGCAGGACTATGGCTACACCTTC.

This clonotype was observed at least ten times. The V call is TRBV15, the J call TRBJ1-5; D is ambiguous. From germline, CDR1 is LNHNV and CDR2 YYDKDF (reference sequence). V was trimmed by 9 bases and J by 6 bases, leaving 15 bases between them. This CDR3 comprises 13 residues. This CDR3 reads CATGIVKAQPQHF. DNA of the CDR3: TGTGCCACGGGAATAGTTAAAGCTCAGCCCCAGCATTTT.

The chain couples TRBV6-5 to TRBJ2-2; the match to TRBD2 covers 7 bases. The CDR3 has 15 residues. Germline V gene lookup returns CDR1 MNHEY and CDR2 SVGAGI. The V segment lost 2 bases and the J segment 3 bases; nucleotides outside the gene matches: 3. In DNA form, the CDR3 reads TGTGCCAGCAGTTACGAGACTAGCCACACCGGGGAGCTGTTTTTT. Protein sequence: CASSYETSHTGELFF.

This clonotype was seen repeatedly, ten times or more. The V and J genes are TRBV15 and TRBJ2-5; TRBD1 or TRBD2 may be the D gene (5 bases each). Germline values: CDR1 LNHNV, CDR2 YYDKDF (reference sequence). The V end lost 5 bases, the J end lost 5 bases, and 21 bases lay between the germline ends. The CDR3 is 16 amino acids. CDR3 in amino acids: CATSLGRGAGGETQYF. In nucleotides, the CDR3 is TGTGCCACCAGCCTCGGGCGAGGGGCCGGCGGTGAGACCCAGTACTTC.

The rearrangement joins TRBV12-3 or TRBV12-4 to TRBJ2-7, with 12 positions matching TRBD2. V was clipped by 6 bases and J by 4 bases; unmatched bases: 4. The CDR3 is 14 amino acids. The CDR3 nucleotides read TGTGCCAGCAGCCGGACTAGCGGGAATTACGAGCAGTACTTC. Translated: CASSRTSGNYEQYF.

This clonotype was seen ten or more times. The chain employs TRBV10-1 and TRBJ1-5, with D possibly being TRBD1 (5 bases). The CDR3 runs 19 residues. CDR1 is WNHNN, CDR2 SYGVQD, per germline (reference sequence). V was cut by 8 bases and J by 0 bases, with 26 bases left in between. CDR3 DNA sequence: TGCGCCAGCTCCTCTTACGCAGGGAATGAGCCAAATAGCAATCAGCCCCAGCATTTT. It is translated as CASSSYAGNEPNSNQPQHF.

This chain links TRBV6-1 with TRBJ2-7; D is unresolved. The germline gives CDR1 MNHNS, CDR2 SASEGT. This CDR3 is built from 13 residues. The V and J ends lost 3 bases and 3 bases respectively, with 9 bases between them. CDR3 nucleotides: TGTGCCAGCAGTGATTTTTATGGCTACGAGCAGTACTTC. Amino acids: CASSDFYGYEQYF.

The chain recombines TRBV2 with TRBJ2-2; TRBD1 matches at 9 bases. The CDR3 has 15 amino acids. Per germline, CDR1 SNHLY and CDR2 FYNNEI. The V and J ends lost 6 bases and 5 bases, in that order; junction bases with no gene match: 7. CDR3 coding DNA: TGTGCCAGCAGGCGCACAGGGGGCGCAACCGGGGAGCTGTTTTTT. Encoded protein: CASRRTGGATGELFF.

Many counts were recorded for this clonotype. This chain links TRBV5-1 with TRBJ1-1; D might be TRBD1 (5 bases). CDR1 SGHRS and CDR2 YFSETQ come from the germline V gene. This CDR3 has 14 residues. V lost 0 bases, J lost 6 bases, and 12 bases lay in between. The CDR3 protein is CASSLGAGRSEAFF. CDR3 sequence (DNA): TGCGCCAGCAGCTTGGGTGCAGGGAGGTCTGAAGCTTTCTTT. The complete variable domain, with remaining parts taken from reference TRBV5-1 and TRBJ1-1, reads KAGVTQTPRYLIKTRGQQVTLSCSPISGHRSVSWYQQTPGQGLQFLFEYFSETQRNKGNFPGRFSGRQFSNSRSEMNVSTLELGDSALYLCASSLGAGRSEAFFGQGTRLTVV.

This clonotype was counted many times. The CDR3 nucleotides read TGCGCCAGCAGCCGCACTAGCCCCGGGGAGCTGTTTTTT. Protein sequence: CASSRTSPGELFF. The V call is TRBV5-1, the J call TRBJ2-2; D perhaps matches TRBD2 (6 bases). V was pared by 4 bases and J by 6 bases, with 10 bases between. The CDR3 is made up of 13 amino acids. The germline CDR1 and CDR2 sequences are SGHRS and YFSETQ.

This clonotype was found many times. The chain carries TRBV6-5 and TRBJ2-5, with 9 bases matching TRBD1. The V and J ends lost 6 bases and 4 bases, in that order; junction bases with no gene match: 6. Germline CDR1 MNHEY, CDR2 SVGAGI. CDR3 length equals 14 residues. The CDR3 is CASRRDRVGETQYF. The CDR3 nucleotides are TGTGCCAGCAGGAGGGACAGGGTGGGAGAGACCCAGTACTTC.